This T cell receptor (beta chain) appears in the sequencing data of a study of PD-1 blockade in classical Hodgkin lymphoma. Overall study context: Every 2 weeks, patients got 3 mg/kg intravenous nivolumab.

Trimming stripped 1 base from V and 4 bases from J, with 11 bases between. From germline, CDR1 is LNHDA and CDR2 SQIVND (reference sequence). There are 15 residues in the CDR3. Study results and caveats: By C4D1, diversity of CD4+ TCRs had risen significantly, whereas that of CD8+ TCRs had not. Complete responders entered with baseline diversity on par with newly diagnosed patients, the results showed. The authors have not defined what causes the repertoire differences, possibly disease activity or prior therapy.

Concerning this clone itself: The antigen remains undetermined.

The assay was immunoSEQ multiplex PCR, and TCRdb's table has in-frame clones only and misses some. Among about 29,000 clones, over 75% were seen once, and the ten largest hold about 2.2%. Relapse was seen in all patients after autologous stem cell transplantation, and brentuximab vedotin exposure was variable. Starting with thawed PBMCs, CD4+ T cells were purified by magnetic negative selection. Sequences were derived from CD4+ T cells from blood, sampled at baseline. This chain joins TRBV19 and TRBJ2-1; no definite D call. The sequence was collected from a human donor with classical Hodgkin lymphoma. CDR3 amino acids: CASSIASRQYNEQFF. The CDR3 DNA reads as TGTGCCAGTAGTATAGCGAGTCGGCAATACAATGAGCAGTTCTTC.